This is a list of T cell receptor beta chains from one sample in a study of T cell changes during pregnancy in multiple sclerosis. The repertoire was sequenced with immunoSEQ multiplex PCR; TCRdb's copy has only in-frame clones and lacks some. There are tens of thousands of clones in the sample; around 94% occur only once, and less than 3% lies in the top ten. The source was peripheral blood, collected in the third trimester of pregnancy. The receptor set was obtained from a female donor in good health, enrolled as a control in a pregnancy study. Both conserved end residues are part of each CDR3. The D gene is left open where the match is weak.

NA,TRBV30,TRBJ2-1,CAWSGGEQFF
NA,TRBV15,TRBJ2-3,CATSRDAVGGADTQYF
NA,TRBV5-1,TRBJ2-7,CASSLNGGSFYEQYF
NA,TRBV7-9,TRBJ1-1,CASSLGGSEAFF
TRBD1,TRBV29-1,TRBJ2-2,CSVAPGTGLTGELFF
TRBD1,TRBV4-3,TRBJ1-1,CASSQEGTALNTEAFF
TRBD1,TRBV28,TRBJ1-6,CASSSGQGDNSPLHF
NA,TRBV7-9,TRBJ1-4,CASSLAGGGEKLFF
TRBD1,TRBV28,TRBJ1-2,CASSLVIRDRDGYTF
TRBD2,TRBV27,TRBJ2-7,CASSLSLAGGLREQYF
NA,TRBV27,TRBJ2-1,CASSLSQGLIRREQFF
NA,TRBV7-8,TRBJ2-3,CASSLGADTQYF
NA,TRBV6-4,TRBJ1-1,CASSERTEGTEAFF
NA,TRBV4-3,TRBJ2-1,CASSQDWSTSSYNEQFF